The rows below give T cell receptor beta chains drawn from one sample of a study of blood T cell repertoires in COVID-19. Libraries were prepared by immunoSEQ multiplex PCR; TCRdb keeps only in-frame clonotypes and omits some of them. This table holds some 200,000 clones, about 78% found once. The specimen sequenced was peripheral blood. Receptors originate from a woman between 70 and 85 years old with acute or convalescent COVID-19. CDR3s include the opening cysteine and the closing phenylalanine or tryptophan. A D gene is named only where the DNA matches it firmly. Not every row has a clone size; where given, it reads once, few, many or a size class.

-,TRBJ2-3,TRBV9,-,CASSVAEGGAFFGDTQYF,TGTGCCAGCAGCGTAGCGGAAGGGGGGGCGTTTTTCGGAGATACGCAGTATTTT
-,TRBJ1-5,TRBV27,TRBD1,CASRSTQDRGLDQPQHF,TGTGCCAGCAGATCAACCCAGGACAGGGGGCTGGATCAGCCCCAGCATTTT
-,TRBJ2-3,TRBV29-1,TRBD1,CSVKGQGTDTQYF,TGCAGCGTTAAAGGACAGGGCACAGATACGCAGTATTTT
-,TRBJ1-6,TRBV30,-,CAWREVDSPLHF,TGTGCCTGGAGGGAGGTGGATTCACCCCTCCACTTT
-,TRBJ1-1,TRBV29-1,-,CSGGHMNTEAFF,TGCAGCGGCGGACATATGAACACTGAAGCTTTCTTT
-,TRBJ2-7,TRBV5-1,TRBD1,CASSFDGTVAYEQYF,TGCGCCAGCAGCTTCGATGGGACAGTCGCCTACGAGCAGTACTTC
-,TRBJ2-2,TRBV5-1,-,CASSLISRTNTGELFF,TGCGCCAGCAGCTTGATATCCCGGACAAACACCGGGGAGCTGTTTTTT
-,TRBJ2-3,TRBV12-3/TRBV12-4,-,CASSDRDTQYF,TGTGCCAGCAGTGACAGGGATACGCAGTATTTT
few,TRBJ1-1,TRBV27,-,CASSLSRNTEAFF,TGTGCCAGCAGTTTGTCTAGGAACACTGAAGCTTTCTTT
-,TRBJ1-1,TRBV6-5,-,CASSYGTLNTEAFF,TGTGCCAGCAGTTACGGGACATTGAACACTGAAGCTTTCTTT
-,TRBJ2-5,TRBV3-1/TRBV3-2,TRBD2,CASSQATSGGAGGRETQYF,TGTGCCAGCAGCCAAGCGACTAGCGGGGGGGCGGGAGGAAGAGAGACCCAGTACTTC
-,TRBJ2-3,TRBV6-5,-,CASTTAASTDTQYF,TGTGCCAGCACTACAGCGGCTAGCACAGATACGCAGTATTTT
-,TRBJ1-3,TRBV19,-,CASSEYGGDTIYF,TGTGCCAGTAGCGAATACGGGGGGGATACCATATATTTT
-,TRBJ2-5,TRBV9,TRBD1,CASSYGTGGETQYF,TGTGCCAGCAGCTACGGGACAGGGGGAGAGACCCAGTACTTC
-,TRBJ1-4,TRBV5-1,-,CASSRLPGANEKLFF,TGCGCCAGCAGCCGATTGCCAGGGGCTAATGAAAAACTGTTTTTT
-,TRBJ1-4,TRBV24-1,-,CATSLGAGKLFF,TGTGCCACCAGCCTGGGAGCAGGAAAACTGTTTTTT
-,TRBJ2-7,TRBV5-1,TRBD1,CASSLRQGEYF,TGCGCCAGCAGCTTGCGACAGGGGGAATACTTC
-,TRBJ2-1,TRBV2,-,CASSRGNEQFF,TGTGCCAGCTCCCGGGGCAATGAGCAGTTCTTC
-,TRBJ2-3,TRBV19,TRBD2,CASTQAGGSTDTQYF,TGTGCCAGTACCCAAGCGGGGGGTAGCACAGATACGCAGTATTTT
-,TRBJ2-5,TRBV5-1,TRBD1,CASSPGTGPQETQYF,TGCGCCAGCAGCCCGGGGACAGGGCCTCAAGAGACCCAGTACTTC
-,TRBJ1-6,TRBV25-1,TRBD1,CASRPPGQGDSPLHF,TGTGCCAGCAGACCCCCGGGACAGGGGGATTCACCCCTCCACTTT
-,TRBJ2-5,TRBV7-2,TRBD1,CASSRNRGPGETQYF,TGTGCCAGCAGTCGCAACAGGGGGCCAGGGGAGACCCAGTACTTC
-,TRBJ2-3,TRBV7-2,TRBD1,CASSFRGPSTDTQYF,TGTGCCAGCAGCTTCAGGGGGCCTAGCACAGATACGCAGTATTTT
-,TRBJ1-6,TRBV25-1,TRBD1,CARGTDSSPLHF,TGTGCCAGAGGGACAGATTCTTCACCCCTCCACTTT
-,TRBJ1-1,TRBV5-8,-,CASRRDIERAFF,TGTGCCAGCAGGCGTGACATCGAGAGAGCTTTCTTT
-,TRBJ1-4,TRBV25-1,-,CASSDGRHNQKLFF,TGTGCCAGCAGTGATGGCCGCCACAATCAAAAACTGTTTTTT
-,TRBJ2-7,TRBV5-1,-,CASSLDLATYEQYF,TGCGCCAGCAGCTTGGACCTAGCTACGTACGAGCAGTACTTC
-,TRBJ2-2,TRBV4-3,-,CASSQGLATADTYTGELFF,TGCGCCAGCAGCCAAGGGCTGGCGACAGCCGATACTTATACCGGGGAGCTGTTTTTT
-,TRBJ2-3,TRBV7-3,-,CASSLGRSGDTQYF,TGTGCCAGCAGCTTAGGGCGATCAGGAGATACGCAGTATTTT
-,TRBJ2-3,TRBV7-3,-,CASSSDRTADTQYF,TGTGCCAGCAGCTCAGACAGGACCGCAGATACGCAGTATTTT
-,TRBJ2-5,TRBV7-8,-,CASSLTLAGTQYF,TGTGCCAGCAGCTTAACCCTAGCTGGGACCCAGTACTTC
-,TRBJ1-5,TRBV2,TRBD1,CASGQGGNQPQHF,TGTGCCAGCGGACAGGGAGGAAATCAGCCCCAGCATTTT